The present TCR beta chain was sequenced within a study of vaccination and CD4 T cells after COVID-19. Background on the study: Control wells got either CEFX epitopes, HIV-1 Nef peptides, or no peptide at all.

The study, taken as a whole, reports: Relatively few convalescent patients were studied, without early post-infection timepoints.

This CDR3 comprises 15 residues. Germline CDR1 and CDR2: DFQATT and SNEGSKA (reference sequence). V lost 2 bases, J lost 1 base, and 13 bases lay in between. Specified treatment: approximately 11-day PBMC culture with coronavirus spike peptide pools or control peptides (ViraFEST assay). Relative to its sample, this clonotype is medium-sized. Its specificity is not known. Sequence data for DNA of cultured CD4+ T cells were generated by the Oncomine TCR Beta short-read assay. Researchers extracted genomic DNA from CD4+ T cells that had been cultured. TCRdb re-called the PCR reads with MiXCR, one entry per CDR3 protein. Among roughly 10,000 distinct CDR3 sequences, 55% to 70% were seen once, and the ten largest hold more than 7%.

The receptor comes from a human donor who had recovered from COVID-19. The sample taken for sequencing was CD4+ T cells from blood, cultured in vitro. The chain uses TRBV20-1 and TRBJ2-3; maybe TRBD1 (6 bases). The CDR3 bases are TGCAGTGCTAGAACCAGTAGGACAGGCACAGATACGCAGTATTTT. Its protein is CSARTSRTGTDTQYF.